Presented here are 4 T cell receptor beta chains from one specimen sequenced in a study of blood T cell repertoires in COVID-19. Sequenced by immunoSEQ multiplex PCR; TCRdb stores in-frame clones only, minus some. Among approximately 150,000 clones listed, approximately 90% were seen once. Sequenced sample: peripheral blood. These receptors were collected from a man in his fifties who had recovered from COVID-19.

The chain has TRBV18 and TRBJ1-2, with a possible D match to TRBD1 (5 bases). This CDR3 is built from 11 residues. Germline values: CDR1 KGHSH, CDR2 LQKENI. Between the trimmed V and J ends, which lost 6 bases and 13 bases, there was a span of 15 bases. The CDR3 DNA follows: TGTGCCAGCTCGCCCCGGGACTTTGTCACCTTC. Encoded protein: CASSPRDFVTF.

The CDR3 DNA reads TGTGCCAGCAGCCCGGGACAGGGCGTCGGGGAGCTGTTTTTT. This translates into CASSPGQGVGELFF. The chain uses TRBV7-2 and TRBJ2-2, with 9 positions matching TRBD1. J lost 7 bases, V lost 5 bases, and 5 bases had no gene match. The CDR3 length is 14 residues. Germline lookup yields CDR1 SGHTA and CDR2 FQGNSA.

The chain combines TRBV7-6 with TRBJ2-1, with 9 bases fitting TRBD2. Unmatched junction bases numbered 15, after V lost 5 bases and J lost 7 bases. CDR1 is SGHVS, CDR2 FNYEAQ, per germline. The CDR3 spans 17 residues. DNA of the CDR3: TGTGCCAGCAGCGCCCGTCTTAGCGGGAGATTGTCGAATGAGCAGTTCTTC. Translated, it gives CASSARLSGRLSNEQFF.

The chain carries TRBV2 and TRBJ1-1; D may be TRBD1 (6 bases). V gave up 11 bases and J gave up 5 bases, with 18 bases separating them. This CDR3 is 13 amino acids long. The germline V gene encodes CDR1 SNHLY and CDR2 FYNNEI. The CDR3 reads CAGTGTTGTEAFF. The CDR3 DNA sequence: TGTGCCGGAACCGGGACAACCGGGACTGAAGCTTTCTTT.